Listed below are T cell receptor beta chains from one sample, sequenced in a study of T cells in Graves' hyperthyroidism and ophthalmopathy. TCRdb re-derived calls from the multiplex PCR reads in MiXCR, one entry per CDR3 protein. The sample shows 550,000 to 700,000 distinct CDR3 sequences, 35% to 55% of them seen only once. The sample taken for sequencing was peripheral blood or thyroid tissue (not recorded which). The receptors shown here come from an adult woman with Graves' disease, either hyperthyroidism or ophthalmopathy (not recorded which). The CDR3 runs from the conserved cysteine through the conserved F or W. Each record gives: clone size, D gene, J gene, V gene, CDR3 DNA, CDR3 protein. D genes are given only for firm matches. The size of a clone is reported for some rows only, either as once, few or many, or as a class for expanded clones.

abundance: NA
d_gene: NA
j_gene: TRBJ2-5
v_gene: TRBV2
CDR3nt: TGTGCCAGCAGCGTAACGGCTAGATTACAAGAGACCCAGTACTTC
CDR3aa: CASSVTARLQETQYF

abundance: once
d_gene: NA
j_gene: TRBJ1-5
v_gene: TRBV9
CDR3nt: TGTGCCAGCAGCGTAGGGGGGGACCCCAATCAGCCCCAGCATTTT
CDR3aa: CASSVGGDPNQPQHF

abundance: many
d_gene: NA
j_gene: TRBJ1-5
v_gene: TRBV11-2
CDR3nt: TGTGCCAGCAGCTTCGACCTCAATCAGCCCCAGCATTTT
CDR3aa: CASSFDLNQPQHF

abundance: many
d_gene: TRBD1
j_gene: TRBJ1-1
v_gene: TRBV19
CDR3nt: TGTGCCAGTAGTACCCCAGGGGGGGATGGCACTGAAGCTTTCTTT
CDR3aa: CASSTPGGDGTEAFF

abundance: NA
d_gene: TRBD1
j_gene: TRBJ2-5
v_gene: TRBV9
CDR3nt: TGTGCCAGCAGCGCGACAGGGACGGGAGAGACCCAGTACTTC
CDR3aa: CASSATGTGETQYF

abundance: many
d_gene: NA
j_gene: TRBJ2-3
v_gene: TRBV29-1
CDR3nt: TGCAGCCCCAATGTAGCGGATACGCAGTATTTT
CDR3aa: CSPNVADTQYF

abundance: NA
d_gene: NA
j_gene: TRBJ1-6
v_gene: TRBV10-3
CDR3nt: TGTGCCATCAGTGAGAGTTCTGGGGGGCAAGGTTCACCCCTCCACTTT
CDR3aa: CAISESSGGQGSPLHF

abundance: many
d_gene: NA
j_gene: TRBJ2-5
v_gene: TRBV5-1
CDR3nt: TGCGCCAGCAGCTTGAACACAGCCCAAGAGACCCAGTACTTC
CDR3aa: CASSLNTAQETQYF

abundance: many
d_gene: TRBD1
j_gene: TRBJ2-5
v_gene: TRBV5-1
CDR3nt: TGCGCCAGCAGCTGGGACAGCCAAGAGACCCAGTACTTC
CDR3aa: CASSWDSQETQYF

abundance: NA
d_gene: TRBD1
j_gene: TRBJ2-7
v_gene: TRBV5-1
CDR3nt: TGCGCCAGCAGCAGGGGGGACAGGTCTGGCGAGCAGTACTTC
CDR3aa: CASSRGDRSGEQYF

abundance: NA
d_gene: TRBD1
j_gene: TRBJ1-1
v_gene: TRBV20-1
CDR3nt: TGCAGTGCTATCCCGGGACAGGGGGCGTATGGAGCTTTCTTT
CDR3aa: CSAIPGQGAYGAFF

abundance: many
d_gene: TRBD1
j_gene: TRBJ1-6
v_gene: TRBV6-1
CDR3nt: TGTGCCAGCAGGGGGACAGGGGTGGCTTCACCCCTCCACTTT
CDR3aa: CASRGTGVASPLHF

abundance: NA
d_gene: TRBD1
j_gene: TRBJ2-7
v_gene: TRBV6-1
CDR3nt: TGTGCCAGCAGCCCCGAGACAGGGGACGAGCAGTACTTC
CDR3aa: CASSPETGDEQYF

abundance: many
d_gene: NA
j_gene: TRBJ1-1
v_gene: TRBV20-1
CDR3nt: TGCAGTGCTAGACAGACTGATTCGTTCACTGAAGCTTTCTTT
CDR3aa: CSARQTDSFTEAFF

abundance: many
d_gene: NA
j_gene: TRBJ1-5
v_gene: TRBV15
CDR3nt: TGTGCCACCAGCAGAGATAAGGGTATTGAGCCCCAGCATTTT
CDR3aa: CATSRDKGIEPQHF

abundance: many
d_gene: NA
j_gene: TRBJ2-7
v_gene: TRBV15
CDR3nt: TGTGCCACCAGCCCGATCGGACAGACTTTCTACGAGCAGTACTTC
CDR3aa: CATSPIGQTFYEQYF

abundance: NA
d_gene: NA
j_gene: TRBJ2-5
v_gene: TRBV20-1
CDR3nt: TGCAGTACCGCTACCGATAGCGGAACCCAAGAGACCCAGTACTTC
CDR3aa: CSTATDSGTQETQYF

abundance: NA
d_gene: NA
j_gene: TRBJ2-2
v_gene: TRBV27
CDR3nt: TGTGCCAGCAGTTTAATAATGAACACCGGGGAGCTGTTTTTT
CDR3aa: CASSLIMNTGELFF

abundance: many
d_gene: NA
j_gene: TRBJ1-2
v_gene: TRBV19
CDR3nt: TGTGCCAGTAGTGCGGACGGCAGAAAGGGTGGCTACACCTTC
CDR3aa: CASSADGRKGGYTF

abundance: many
d_gene: NA
j_gene: TRBJ1-1
v_gene: TRBV5-1
CDR3nt: TGCGCCAGCAGCCTCCCTCTAGGGGGGACGATGAACACTGAAGCTTTCTTT
CDR3aa: CASSLPLGGTMNTEAFF

abundance: NA
d_gene: NA
j_gene: TRBJ1-3
v_gene: TRBV2
CDR3nt: TGTGCCAGCAGTGTTGACACTGGAAGCACCATATATTTT
CDR3aa: CASSVDTGSTIYF

abundance: NA
d_gene: TRBD1
j_gene: TRBJ1-4
v_gene: TRBV3-1
CDR3nt: TGTGCCAGCAGCCAAGTTAGGGGACAGGGGGATGAAAAACTGTTTTTT
CDR3aa: CASSQVRGQGDEKLFF

abundance: few
d_gene: TRBD2
j_gene: TRBJ2-5
v_gene: TRBV28
CDR3nt: TGTGCCAGCAGTTCCTCACTAGCGGGAGTGGGAGAGACCCAGTACTTC
CDR3aa: CASSSSLAGVGETQYF

abundance: few
d_gene: NA
j_gene: TRBJ2-7
v_gene: TRBV19
CDR3nt: TGTGCCAGTAGTAGTGCAACAGGGTACGACGAGCAGTACTTC
CDR3aa: CASSSATGYDEQYF

abundance: NA
d_gene: NA
j_gene: TRBJ2-5
v_gene: TRBV7-3
CDR3nt: TGTGCCAGCAGCTGTCACAGGGGAGGAGAGACCCAGTACTTC
CDR3aa: CASSCHRGGETQYF

abundance: many
d_gene: NA
j_gene: TRBJ1-5
v_gene: TRBV6-6
CDR3nt: TGTGCCAGCAGTTACCCGGTTCCCAATCAGCCCCAGCATTTT
CDR3aa: CASSYPVPNQPQHF

abundance: few
d_gene: NA
j_gene: TRBJ2-7
v_gene: TRBV3-1
CDR3nt: TGTGCCAGCAGCCAAGATATTGGGGGCTACGAGCAGTACTTC
CDR3aa: CASSQDIGGYEQYF

abundance: many
d_gene: NA
j_gene: TRBJ1-2
v_gene: TRBV27
CDR3nt: TGTGCCAGCAGTCCAACAGGGTACTATGGCTACACCTTC
CDR3aa: CASSPTGYYGYTF

abundance: NA
d_gene: NA
j_gene: TRBJ1-5
v_gene: TRBV3-1
CDR3nt: TGTGCCAGCAGCCCTGACTTATATAGCAATCAGCCCCAGCATTTT
CDR3aa: CASSPDLYSNQPQHF

abundance: many
d_gene: NA
j_gene: TRBJ2-7
v_gene: TRBV3-1
CDR3nt: TGTGCCAGCAGCCAAGTTCCTGGCGGGAAGGGAGAGCAGTACTTC
CDR3aa: CASSQVPGGKGEQYF

abundance: many
d_gene: NA
j_gene: TRBJ2-7
v_gene: TRBV29-1
CDR3nt: TGCAGCGTTGGAGTCAGCTCCTACGAGCAGTACTTC
CDR3aa: CSVGVSSYEQYF

abundance: NA
d_gene: NA
j_gene: TRBJ2-5
v_gene: TRBV14
CDR3nt: TGTGCCAGCAGCCAAGGGTGGGGACGAGAGACCCAGTACTTC
CDR3aa: CASSQGWGRETQYF